A selection of T cell receptor beta chains follows, all from one sample in a study of T cell responses to AZD1222 COVID-19 vaccine. Libraries were prepared by immunoSEQ multiplex PCR; TCRdb keeps only in-frame clonotypes and omits some of them. Of about 99,000 clones listed, about nine tenths are singletons. The sequences come from peripheral blood, collected on day 0 of AZD1222 vaccination. The receptors shown here come from an adult in good health. Each CDR3 is given with its conserved first and last residue. D genes are given only for firm matches. Clone size appears in some rows only: once, few, many, or a class for an expanded clone.

D gene	V gene	J gene	clone size	CDR3 DNA	CDR3 protein
TRBD1	TRBV29-1	TRBJ1-1	.	TGCAGCAGCAGGGGGCAAGGTGAAGCTTTCTTT	CSSRGQGEAFF
.	TRBV6-7	TRBJ2-1	.	TGTGCCAGCAGCTCCGGCAGGAGGGCCGTGTACAATGAGCAGTTCTTC	CASSSGRRAVYNEQFF
TRBD1	TRBV5-4	TRBJ1-1	.	TGTGCCGGCCGGGACAGCTTTTTGAACACTGAAGCTTTCTTT	CAGRDSFLNTEAFF
.	TRBV6-6	TRBJ2-1	once	TGTGCCAGCAGTTACTCGGCGCCTAGCTCCTACAATGAGCAGTTCTTC	CASSYSAPSSYNEQFF
.	TRBV4-2	TRBJ2-7	.	TGTGCCAGCAGCCGCCGGGACACCTCCTACGAGCAGTACTTC	CASSRRDTSYEQYF
TRBD1	TRBV30	TRBJ1-2	.	TGTGCCTGCAGGGGACAGCAGCGGGGCTACACCTTC	CACRGQQRGYTF
.	TRBV18	TRBJ1-6	.	TGTGCCAGCTCATCCCAGTCAGAAGCCCTCCACTTT	CASSSQSEALHF
.	TRBV4-2	TRBJ2-1	few	TGTGCCAGCAGCCAGGAGCGGAAAGCCTACAATGAGCAGTTCTTC	CASSQERKAYNEQFF
.	TRBV7-9	TRBJ1-1	.	TGTGCCAGCAGCTTGGTACGCGATGAAGCTTTCTTT	CASSLVRDEAFF
TRBD2	TRBV27	TRBJ2-1	.	TGTGCCAGCAGACCGGGACTACGGTACAATGAGCAGTTCTTC	CASRPGLRYNEQFF
.	TRBV5-1	TRBJ2-5	.	TGCGCCAGCAGCTTGGCCAGCCTATTATACCAAGAGACCCAGTACTTC	CASSLASLLYQETQYF
TRBD1	TRBV18	TRBJ2-7	.	TGTGCCAGCTCACCAGGGACAGGTGCCTACGAGCAGTACTTC	CASSPGTGAYEQYF
.	TRBV9	TRBJ1-3	.	TGTGCCAGCAGCGCTCCGCTAAACTCTGCCCTTACTGAGACTGGAAACACCATATATTTT	CASSAPLNSALTETGNTIYF
.	TRBV10-3	TRBJ1-2	.	TGTGCCATCAAGGGCGGGGCTGCCTCCTATGGCTACACCTTC	CAIKGGAASYGYTF
.	TRBV7-9	TRBJ1-2	.	TGTGCCAGCAGCTCCCCTAACGGATATGGCTACACCTTC	CASSSPNGYGYTF
TRBD2	TRBV7-8	TRBJ2-1	.	TGTGCCAGCAGCCGAGATGCGGGAGGGCCAAATGAGCAGTTCTTC	CASSRDAGGPNEQFF
.	TRBV27	TRBJ2-1	.	TGTGCCAGCATGCGGGGACGCTCCTACAATGAGCAGTTCTTC	CASMRGRSYNEQFF
TRBD2	TRBV9	TRBJ2-7	.	TGTGCCAGCAGCGTGGGGACTAGCGGGAGCATGGGCGAGCAGTACTTC	CASSVGTSGSMGEQYF
.	TRBV25-1	TRBJ2-2	.	TGTGCCAGCAGTGAATCTGGGATCCGCACCGGGGAGCTGTTTTTT	CASSESGIRTGELFF
.	TRBV5-8	TRBJ1-2	once	TGTGCCAGCAGGGAAACGGGGCGGACGGAAGGCTACACCTTC	CASRETGRTEGYTF
.	TRBV27	TRBJ1-6	once	TGTGCCAGCAGTTTCGAGAGCAGGGGTTCACCCCTCCACTTT	CASSFESRGSPLHF
TRBD1	TRBV7-2	TRBJ1-4	.	TGTGCCAGCAGCTTAGATGGGACAGGGTACGAAAAACTGTTTTTT	CASSLDGTGYEKLFF
.	TRBV19	TRBJ1-1	once	TGTGCCACGAACATGGGCAACACTGAAGCTTTCTTT	CATNMGNTEAFF